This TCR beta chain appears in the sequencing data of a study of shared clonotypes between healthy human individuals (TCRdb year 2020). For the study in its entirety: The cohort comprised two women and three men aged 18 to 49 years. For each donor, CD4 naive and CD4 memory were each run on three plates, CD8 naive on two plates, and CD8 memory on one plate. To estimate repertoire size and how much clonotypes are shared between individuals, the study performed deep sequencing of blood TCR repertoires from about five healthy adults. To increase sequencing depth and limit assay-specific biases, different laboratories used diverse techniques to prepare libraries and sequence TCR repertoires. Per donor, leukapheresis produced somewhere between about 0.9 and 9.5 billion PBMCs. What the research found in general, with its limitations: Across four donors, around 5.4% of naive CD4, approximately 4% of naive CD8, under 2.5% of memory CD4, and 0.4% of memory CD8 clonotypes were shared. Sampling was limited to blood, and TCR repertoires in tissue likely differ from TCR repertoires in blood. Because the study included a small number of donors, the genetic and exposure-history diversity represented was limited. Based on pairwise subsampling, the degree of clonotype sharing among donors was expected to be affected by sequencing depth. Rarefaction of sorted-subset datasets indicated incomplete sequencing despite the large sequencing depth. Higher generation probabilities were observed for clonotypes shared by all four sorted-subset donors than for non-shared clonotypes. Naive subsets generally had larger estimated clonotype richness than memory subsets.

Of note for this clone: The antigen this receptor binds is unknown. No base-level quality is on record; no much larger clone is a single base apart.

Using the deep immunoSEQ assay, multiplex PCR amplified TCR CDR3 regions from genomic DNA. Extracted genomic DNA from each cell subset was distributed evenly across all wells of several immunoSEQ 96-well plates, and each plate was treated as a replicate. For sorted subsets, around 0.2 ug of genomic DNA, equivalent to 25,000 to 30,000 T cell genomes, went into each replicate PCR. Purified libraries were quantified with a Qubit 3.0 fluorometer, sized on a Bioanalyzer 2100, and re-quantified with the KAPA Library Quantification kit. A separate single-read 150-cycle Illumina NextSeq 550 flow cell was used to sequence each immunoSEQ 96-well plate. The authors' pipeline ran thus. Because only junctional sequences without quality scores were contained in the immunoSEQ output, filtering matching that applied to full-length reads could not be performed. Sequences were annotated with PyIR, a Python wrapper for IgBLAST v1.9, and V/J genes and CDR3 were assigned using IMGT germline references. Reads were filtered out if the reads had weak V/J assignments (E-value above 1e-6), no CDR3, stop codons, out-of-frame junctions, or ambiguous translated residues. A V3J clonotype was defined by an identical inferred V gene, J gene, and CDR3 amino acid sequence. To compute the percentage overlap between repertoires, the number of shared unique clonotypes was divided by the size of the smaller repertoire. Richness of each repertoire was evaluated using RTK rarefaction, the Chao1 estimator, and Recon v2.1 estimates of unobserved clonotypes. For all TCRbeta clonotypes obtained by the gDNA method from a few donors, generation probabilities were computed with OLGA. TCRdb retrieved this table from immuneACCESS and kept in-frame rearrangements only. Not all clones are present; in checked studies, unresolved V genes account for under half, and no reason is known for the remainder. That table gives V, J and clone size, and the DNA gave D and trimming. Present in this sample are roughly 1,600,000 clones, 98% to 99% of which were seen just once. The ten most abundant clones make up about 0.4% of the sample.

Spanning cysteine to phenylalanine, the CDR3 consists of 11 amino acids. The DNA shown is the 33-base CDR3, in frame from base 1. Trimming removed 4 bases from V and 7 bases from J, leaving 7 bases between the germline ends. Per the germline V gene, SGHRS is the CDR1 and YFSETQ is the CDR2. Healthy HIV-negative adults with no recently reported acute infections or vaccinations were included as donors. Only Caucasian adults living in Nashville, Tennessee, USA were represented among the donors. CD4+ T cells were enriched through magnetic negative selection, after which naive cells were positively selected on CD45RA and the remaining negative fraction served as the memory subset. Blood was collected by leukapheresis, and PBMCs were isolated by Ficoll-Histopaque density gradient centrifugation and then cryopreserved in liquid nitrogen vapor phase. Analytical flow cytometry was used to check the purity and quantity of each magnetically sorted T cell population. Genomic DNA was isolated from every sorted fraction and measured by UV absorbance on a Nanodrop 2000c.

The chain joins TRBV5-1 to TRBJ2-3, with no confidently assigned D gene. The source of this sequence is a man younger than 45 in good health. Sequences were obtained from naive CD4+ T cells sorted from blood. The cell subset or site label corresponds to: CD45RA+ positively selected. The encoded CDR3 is CASSLHHTQYF. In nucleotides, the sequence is TGCGCCAGCAGCCTCCATCATACGCAGTATTTT.